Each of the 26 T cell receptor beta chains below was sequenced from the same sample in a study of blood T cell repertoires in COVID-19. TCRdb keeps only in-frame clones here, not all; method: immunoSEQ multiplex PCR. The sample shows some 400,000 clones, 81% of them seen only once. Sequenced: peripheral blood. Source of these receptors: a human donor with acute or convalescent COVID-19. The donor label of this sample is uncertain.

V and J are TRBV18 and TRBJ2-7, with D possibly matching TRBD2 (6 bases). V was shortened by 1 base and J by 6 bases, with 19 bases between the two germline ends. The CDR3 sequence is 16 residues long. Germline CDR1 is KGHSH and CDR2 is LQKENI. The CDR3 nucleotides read TGTGCCAGCTCACCACTCGCCGGGGCGGGATTAGGCGAGCAGTACTTC. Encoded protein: CASSPLAGAGLGEQYF.

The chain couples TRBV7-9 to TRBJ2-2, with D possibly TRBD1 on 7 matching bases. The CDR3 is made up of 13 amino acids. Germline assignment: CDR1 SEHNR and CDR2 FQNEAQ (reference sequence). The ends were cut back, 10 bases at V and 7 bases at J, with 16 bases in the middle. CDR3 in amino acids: CATGGGGNGELFF. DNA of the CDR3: TGTGCCACCGGAGGGGGCGGGAACGGGGAGCTGTTTTTT.

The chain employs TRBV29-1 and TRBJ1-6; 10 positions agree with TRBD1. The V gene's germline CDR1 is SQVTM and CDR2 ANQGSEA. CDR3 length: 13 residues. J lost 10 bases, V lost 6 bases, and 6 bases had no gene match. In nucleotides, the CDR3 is TGCAGCGTCCGGACAGGGGGAGAGTCACCCCTCCACTTT. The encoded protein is CSVRTGGESPLHF.

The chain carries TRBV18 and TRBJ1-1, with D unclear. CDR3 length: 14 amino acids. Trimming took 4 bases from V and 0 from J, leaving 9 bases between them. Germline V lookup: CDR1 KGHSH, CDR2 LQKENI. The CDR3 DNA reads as TGTGCCAGCTCACGTACAGCCATGAACACTGAAGCTTTCTTT. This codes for CASSRTAMNTEAFF.

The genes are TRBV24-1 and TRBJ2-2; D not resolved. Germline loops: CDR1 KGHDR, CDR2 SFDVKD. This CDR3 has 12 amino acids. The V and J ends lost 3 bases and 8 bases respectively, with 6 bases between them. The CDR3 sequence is CATSDPLGELFF. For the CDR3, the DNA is TGTGCCACCAGTGATCCCCTAGGGGAGCTGTTTTTT.

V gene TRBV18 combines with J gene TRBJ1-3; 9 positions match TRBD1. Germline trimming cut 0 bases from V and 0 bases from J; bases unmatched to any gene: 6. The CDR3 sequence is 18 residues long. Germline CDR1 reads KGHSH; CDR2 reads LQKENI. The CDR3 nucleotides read TGTGCCAGCTCACCACCGAATACAGGGGGCATCTCTGGAAACACCATATATTTT. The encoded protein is CASSPPNTGGISGNTIYF.

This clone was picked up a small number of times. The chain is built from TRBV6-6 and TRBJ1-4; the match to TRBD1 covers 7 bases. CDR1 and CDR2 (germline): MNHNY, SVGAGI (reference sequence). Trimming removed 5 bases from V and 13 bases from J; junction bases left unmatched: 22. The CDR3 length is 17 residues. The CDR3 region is CASSPPWTGFRGETLFF. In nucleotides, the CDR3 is TGTGCCAGCAGTCCTCCCTGGACAGGATTTCGTGGCGAGACACTGTTTTTT.

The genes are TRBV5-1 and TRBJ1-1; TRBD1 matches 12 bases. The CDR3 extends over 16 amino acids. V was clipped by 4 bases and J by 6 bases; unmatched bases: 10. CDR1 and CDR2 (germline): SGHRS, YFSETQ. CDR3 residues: CASSLRDRGRSSEAFF. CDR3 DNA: TGCGCCAGCAGCCTCCGGGACAGGGGGCGCTCTTCTGAAGCTTTCTTT.

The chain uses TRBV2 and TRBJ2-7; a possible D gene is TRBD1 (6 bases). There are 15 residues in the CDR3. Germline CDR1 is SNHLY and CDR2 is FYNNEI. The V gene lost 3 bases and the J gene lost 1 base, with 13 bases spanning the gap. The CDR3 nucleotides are TGTGCCAGCAGTGAGCAGGGGAAACGGTCCTACGAGCAGTACTTC. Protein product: CASSEQGKRSYEQYF. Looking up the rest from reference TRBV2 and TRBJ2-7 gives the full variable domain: EPEVTQTPSHQVTQMGQEVILRCVPISNHLYFYWYRQILGQKVEFLVSFYNNEISEKSEIFDDQFSVERPDGSNFTLKIRSTKLEDSAMYFCASSEQGKRSYEQYFGPGTRLTVT.

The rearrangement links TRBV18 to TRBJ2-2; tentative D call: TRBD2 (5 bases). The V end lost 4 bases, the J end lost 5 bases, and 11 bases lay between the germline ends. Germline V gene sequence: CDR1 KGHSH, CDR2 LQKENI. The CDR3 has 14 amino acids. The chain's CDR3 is CASSLTTSTGELFF. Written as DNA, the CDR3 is TGTGCCAGCTCACTCACTACTAGTACCGGGGAGCTGTTTTTT.

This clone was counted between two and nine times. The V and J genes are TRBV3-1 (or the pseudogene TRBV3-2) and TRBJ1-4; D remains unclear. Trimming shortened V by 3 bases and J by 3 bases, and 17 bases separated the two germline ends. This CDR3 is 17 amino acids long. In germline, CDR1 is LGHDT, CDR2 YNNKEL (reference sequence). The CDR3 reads CASSQDAWRAANEKLFF. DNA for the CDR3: TGTGCCAGCAGCCAGGATGCGTGGAGGGCTGCTAATGAAAAACTGTTTTTT.

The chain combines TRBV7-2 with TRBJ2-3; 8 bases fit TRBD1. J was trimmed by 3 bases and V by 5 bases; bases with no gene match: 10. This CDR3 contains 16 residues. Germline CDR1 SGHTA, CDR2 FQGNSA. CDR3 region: CASSPGQGVRTDTQYF. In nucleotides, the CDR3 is TGTGCCAGCAGCCCCGGACAGGGTGTTAGGACAGATACGCAGTATTTT.

The CDR3 protein is CASSDMTGSGNTIYF. DNA of the CDR3: TGTGCCAGCAGTGATATGACAGGGTCAGGAAACACCATATATTTT. This sequence joins TRBV2 and TRBJ1-3, with 7 bases fitting TRBD1. Trimming removed 3 bases from V and 4 bases from J; junction bases left unmatched: 6. The germline V gene encodes CDR1 SNHLY and CDR2 FYNNEI. This CDR3 comprises 15 residues.

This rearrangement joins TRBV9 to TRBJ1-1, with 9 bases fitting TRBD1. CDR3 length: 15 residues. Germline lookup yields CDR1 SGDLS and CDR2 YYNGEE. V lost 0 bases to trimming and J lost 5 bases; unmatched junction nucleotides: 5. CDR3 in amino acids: CASSVGNRGRTEAFF. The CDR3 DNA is TGTGCCAGCAGCGTAGGGAACAGGGGGCGAACTGAAGCTTTCTTT.

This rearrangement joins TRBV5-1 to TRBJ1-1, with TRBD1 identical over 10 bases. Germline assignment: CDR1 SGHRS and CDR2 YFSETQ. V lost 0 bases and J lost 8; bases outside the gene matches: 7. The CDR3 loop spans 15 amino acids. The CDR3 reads CASSLARTGGMEAFF. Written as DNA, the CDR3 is TGCGCCAGCAGCTTGGCGCGGACAGGGGGTATGGAAGCTTTCTTT.

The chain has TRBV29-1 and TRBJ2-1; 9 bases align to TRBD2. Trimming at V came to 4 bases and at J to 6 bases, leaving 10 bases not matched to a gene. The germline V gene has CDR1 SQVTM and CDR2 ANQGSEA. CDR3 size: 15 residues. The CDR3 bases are TGCAGCGTTGTTGATGTAGCGGGAGATCCCAATGAGCAGTTCTTC. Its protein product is CSVVDVAGDPNEQFF.

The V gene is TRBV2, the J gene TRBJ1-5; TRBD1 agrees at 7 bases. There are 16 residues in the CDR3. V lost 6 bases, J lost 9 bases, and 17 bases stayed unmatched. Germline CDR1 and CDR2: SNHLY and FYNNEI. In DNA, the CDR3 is TGTGCCAGCAGCCCACCAACAGGGGACCGCGGGTCGCCCCAGCATTTT. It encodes CASSPPTGDRGSPQHF.

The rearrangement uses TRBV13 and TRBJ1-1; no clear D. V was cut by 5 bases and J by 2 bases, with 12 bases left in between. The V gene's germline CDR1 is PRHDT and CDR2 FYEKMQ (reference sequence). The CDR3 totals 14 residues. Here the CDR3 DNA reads TGTGCCAGCAGCGCCAGGCTGTCAAACACTGAAGCTTTCTTT. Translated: CASSARLSNTEAFF.

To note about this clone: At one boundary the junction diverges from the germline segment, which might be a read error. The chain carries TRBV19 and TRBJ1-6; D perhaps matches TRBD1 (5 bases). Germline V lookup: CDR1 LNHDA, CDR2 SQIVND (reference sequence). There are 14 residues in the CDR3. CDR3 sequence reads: CASSLDIYSSPLHF. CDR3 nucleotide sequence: TGTGCCAGTAGTCTGGACATTTATAGTTCACCCCTCCACTTT.

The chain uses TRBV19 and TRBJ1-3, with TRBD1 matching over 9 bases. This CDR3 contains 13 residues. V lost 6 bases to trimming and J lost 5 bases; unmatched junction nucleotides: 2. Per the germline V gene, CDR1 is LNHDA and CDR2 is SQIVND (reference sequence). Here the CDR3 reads CASSTGGRNTIYF. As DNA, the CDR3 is TGTGCCAGTAGCACAGGGGGCAGAAACACCATATATTTT.

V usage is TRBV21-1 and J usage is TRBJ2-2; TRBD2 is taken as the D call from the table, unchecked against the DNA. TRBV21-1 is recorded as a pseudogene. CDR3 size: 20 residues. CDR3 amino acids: CASSKAQRLLAGANTGELFF. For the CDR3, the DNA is TGTGCCAGCAGCAAAGCCCAAAGATTACTAGCGGGGGCGAACACCGGGGAGCTGTTTTTT.

The CDR3 loop reads CASTTGGYSSPLHF. The CDR3, as DNA: TGTGCCAGTACTACAGGGGGCTATAGCTCACCCCTCCACTTT. The rearrangement links TRBV19 to TRBJ1-6; 9 bases map to TRBD1. The CDR3 length is 14 residues. The V and J ends lost 7 bases and 10 bases, in that order; junction bases with no gene match: 8. Germline V gene data show CDR1 as LNHDA and CDR2 as SQIVND (reference sequence).

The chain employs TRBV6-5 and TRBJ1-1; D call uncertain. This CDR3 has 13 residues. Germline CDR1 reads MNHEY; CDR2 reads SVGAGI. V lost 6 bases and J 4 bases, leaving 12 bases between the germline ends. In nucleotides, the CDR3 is TGTGCCAGCAGACTACAAGTGTCCACTGAAGCTTTCTTT. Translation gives CASRLQVSTEAFF.

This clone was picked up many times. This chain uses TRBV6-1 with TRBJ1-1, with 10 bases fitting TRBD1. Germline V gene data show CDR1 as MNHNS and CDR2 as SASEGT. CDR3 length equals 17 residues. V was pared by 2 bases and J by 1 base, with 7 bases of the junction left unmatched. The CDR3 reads CASSEFGTGDGNTEAFF. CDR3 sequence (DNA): TGTGCCAGCAGTGAATTTGGGACAGGGGATGGGAACACTGAAGCTTTCTTT.

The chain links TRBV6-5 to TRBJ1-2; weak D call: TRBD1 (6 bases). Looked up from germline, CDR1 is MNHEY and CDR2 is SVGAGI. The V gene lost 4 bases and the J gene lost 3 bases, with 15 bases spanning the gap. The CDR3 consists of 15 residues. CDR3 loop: CASSFGQRQYYGYTF. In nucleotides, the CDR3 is TGTGCCAGCAGTTTTGGACAGAGACAGTACTATGGCTACACCTTC.

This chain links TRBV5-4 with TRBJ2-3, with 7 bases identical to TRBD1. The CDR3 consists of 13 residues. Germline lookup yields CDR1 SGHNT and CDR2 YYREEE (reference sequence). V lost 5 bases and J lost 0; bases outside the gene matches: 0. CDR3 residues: CASRGQSTDTQYF. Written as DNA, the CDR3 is TGTGCCAGCAGGGGACAGAGCACAGATACGCAGTATTTT.